This paragraph covers one TCR beta chain sequence. These data are taken from a study of blood T cell repertoires in COVID-19. The germline gives CDR1 GTSNPN, CDR2 SVGIG (reference sequence). The CDR3 extends over 16 amino acids. V lost 0 bases and J lost 1, with 13 bases in between. In the source study's methods: Estimates of nucleated cell counts were drawn from the amplification of reference gene primers. Using immunoSEQ multiplex PCR, the repertoire was profiled, and TCRdb retains in-frame clones only, with some absent. V and J calls and clone size are copied from that table; D and trimming were computed from the DNA. Altogether more than 400,000 clones are present, about 92% being singletons, with the ten largest covering around 0.6%.

This sequence joins TRBV30 and TRBJ1-3; D unclear. This TCR derives from a man between 18 and 29 years old who had recovered from COVID-19. The sequenced sample consisted of PBMCs or T cells enriched from blood (not recorded which). The CDR3 here is CAWSVLNRASGNTIYF. CDR3 coding DNA: TGTGCCTGGAGTGTATTAAACAGAGCTTCTGGAAACACCATATATTTT.